Below, 23 T cell receptor beta chains from the same sample are listed, as sequenced in a study of CD8+ T cells in alopecia areata. RNA was isolated and reverse transcribed to cDNA, the sequencing template. The protocol was immunoSEQ multiplex PCR, while the TCRdb copy is restricted to in-frame clones and leaves out a portion. Of about 170,000 clones listed, less than 75% are singletons. As to treatment: oral pan-JAK inhibitor, 5-10 mg twice daily. The starting material was CD4+ T cells sorted from blood, obtained between weeks 55 and 65, from a patient treated with tofacitinib. All receptors come from a human donor with alopecia areata.

The rearrangement joins TRBV7-8 to TRBJ2-5; D may be TRBD1 (6 bases). Looked up from germline, CDR1 is SGHVS and CDR2 is FQNEAQ. V was shortened by 5 bases and J by 9 bases, with 16 bases between the two germline ends. The CDR3 has 13 amino acids. The CDR3 spells CASSTNRDGAQYF. DNA for the CDR3: TGTGCCAGCAGCACCAACAGGGATGGGGCCCAGTACTTC.

The genes are TRBV7-3 and TRBJ2-3; D is undetermined. Per the germline V gene, CDR1 is SGHTA and CDR2 is FQGTGA. V was clipped by 1 base and J by 6 bases, with 8 bases between them. The CDR3 spans 13 residues. The CDR3 protein is CASSLNPADTQYF. The CDR3, as DNA: TGTGCCAGCAGCTTAAATCCCGCGGATACGCAGTATTTT. Filled out from reference TRBV7-3 and TRBJ2-3, the complete variable domain reads GAGVSQTPSNKVTEKGKYVELRCDPISGHTALYWYRQSLGQGPEFLIYFQGTGAADDSGLPNDRFFAVRPEGSVSTLKIQRTERGDSAVYLCASSLNPADTQYFGPGTRLTVL.

This clone appeared a single time. The chain recombines TRBV4-1 with TRBJ1-4; D possibly corresponds to TRBD1 (5 bases). CDR3 length: 17 amino acids. Germline V gene lookup returns CDR1 MGHRA and CDR2 YSYEKL. Trimming pared 2 bases from V and 4 bases from J, leaving 17 bases between. CDR3 sequence (DNA): TGCGCCAGCAGCCAAAATCCAGGGAGAAGGCATAATGAAAAACTGTTTTTT. Translated, it gives CASSQNPGRRHNEKLFF.

The chain combines TRBV7-9 with TRBJ1-1, with no clear D. V dropped 5 bases and J dropped 0 bases, with 10 bases sitting between them. Per the germline V gene, CDR1 is SEHNR and CDR2 is FQNEAQ (reference sequence). The CDR3 runs 14 residues. The CDR3, as DNA: TGTGCCAGCAGCCCCCTGAGTGTGAACACTGAAGCTTTCTTT. Protein sequence: CASSPLSVNTEAFF. Full variable domain (missing parts from reference TRBV7-9 and TRBJ1-1): DTGVSQNPRHKITKRGQNVTFRCDPISEHNRLYWYRQTLGQGPEFLTYFQNEAQLEKSRLLSDRFSAERPKGSFSTLEIQRTEQGDSAMYLCASSPLSVNTEAFFGQGTRLTVV.

The chain has TRBV7-9 and TRBJ2-3; 12 nucleotides match TRBD2. The CDR3 consists of 15 residues. The trim removed 8 bases at V and 2 bases at J, leaving 5 bases unmatched. CDR1 and CDR2 (germline): SEHNR, FQNEAQ (reference sequence). The DNA for the CDR3 is TGTGCCAGCCCGACTAGCGGGGGTCTCACAGATACGCAGTATTTT. Translation: CASPTSGGLTDTQYF.

The V call is TRBV29-1, the J call TRBJ2-2; 10 nucleotides match TRBD2. The V and J ends lost 6 bases and 1 base, in that order; junction bases with no gene match: 2. CDR3 length equals 14 residues. CDR1 is SQVTM and CDR2 is ANQGSEA in the germline V gene. CDR3 sequence reads: CSVLAGVNTGELFF. The CDR3 DNA is TGCAGCGTCCTAGCGGGGGTGAACACCGGGGAGCTGTTTTTT.

The chain combines TRBV29-1 with TRBJ2-7, with no clear D. The CDR3 sequence is 11 residues long. Trimming took 5 bases from V and 2 from J, leaving 7 bases between them. The V gene's germline CDR1 is SQVTM and CDR2 ANQGSEA. CDR3 residues: CSVKGTYEQYF. The CDR3 DNA is TGCAGCGTTAAAGGGACCTACGAGCAGTACTTC.

This clone occurred a few times. The J gene is TRBJ1-1, the V gene TRBV15; no definite D call. Germline V gene sequence: CDR1 LNHNV, CDR2 YYDKDF (reference sequence). The V and J ends lost 2 bases and 0 bases respectively, with 13 bases between them. This CDR3 contains 16 residues. The CDR3 spells CATSRTSGRLNTEAFF. CDR3 DNA: TGTGCCACCAGCAGAACCTCGGGCAGGCTGAACACTGAAGCTTTCTTT.

V is TRBV29-1 and J is TRBJ1-5, with a weak D call TRBD1 (5 bases). The CDR3 loop spans 13 amino acids. The germline gives CDR1 SQVTM, CDR2 ANQGSEA. Trimming took 4 bases from V and 4 from J, leaving 11 bases between them. The CDR3 nucleotides are TGCAGCGTTGCGGCAGGGAGTAATCAGCCCCAGCATTTT. This translates into CSVAAGSNQPQHF.

This clone was counted a few times. Different DNA sequences within this sample yield the same CDR3. This sequence joins TRBV29-1 and TRBJ2-7; 11 bases line up with TRBD1. The CDR3 sequence is 13 residues long. Germline trimming cut 4 bases from V and 7 bases from J; bases unmatched to any gene: 6. From germline, CDR1 is SQVTM and CDR2 ANQGSEA. This CDR3 reads CSVAGQGAREQYF. The DNA of the CDR3 is TGCAGCGTTGCAGGACAGGGGGCGCGGGAGCAGTACTTC.

V gene TRBV7-9 combines with J gene TRBJ2-7; the match to TRBD1 covers 7 bases. Per germline, CDR1 SEHNR and CDR2 FQNEAQ (reference sequence). The CDR3 spans 15 residues. V shed 4 bases and J 6 bases; nucleotides not matched to a gene: 12. The CDR3 loop is CASSSQTQGVFEQYF. The CDR3 nucleotides read TGTGCCAGCAGCTCCCAGACCCAGGGGGTCTTCGAGCAGTACTTC.

The genes are TRBV30 and TRBJ1-3; a possible D gene is TRBD1 (6 bases). The length of the CDR3 is 16 residues. Germline V gene data show CDR1 as GTSNPN and CDR2 as SVGIG (reference sequence). V lost 3 bases and J 4 bases, leaving 19 bases between the germline ends. CDR3 bases: TGTGCCTGGAGCGGACAGACAGCGATGCGCGGAAACACCATATATTTT. Its translation is CAWSGQTAMRGNTIYF. Full variable domain (missing parts from reference TRBV30 and TRBJ1-3): SQTIHQWPATLVQPVGSPLSLECTVEGTSNPNLYWYRQAAGRGLQLLFYSVGIGQISSEVPQNLSASRPQDRQFILSSKKLLLSDSGFYLCAWSGQTAMRGNTIYFGEGSWLTVV.

The J gene is TRBJ2-3, the V gene TRBV29-1; D perhaps matches TRBD1 (6 bases). The CDR3 length is 13 residues. Between the trimmed V and J ends, which lost 4 bases and 2 bases, there was a span of 10 bases. Germline V gene sequence: CDR1 SQVTM, CDR2 ANQGSEA. The chain's CDR3 is CSVGGGPTDTQYF. CDR3 bases: TGCAGCGTTGGTGGGGGCCCCACAGATACGCAGTATTTT.

With regard to this clone: This sample also contains other DNA sequences that code for the same CDR3. The rearrangement uses TRBV29-1 and TRBJ2-3, with 7 nucleotides matching TRBD1. V lost 1 base and J lost 1; bases outside the gene matches: 2. The CDR3 is 14 amino acids. CDR1 and CDR2 (germline): SQVTM, ANQGSEA. The CDR3 loop reads CSVEGTGGTDTQYF. For the CDR3, the DNA is TGCAGCGTTGAAGGCACAGGGGGCACAGATACGCAGTATTTT.

The sample holds a few counts of this clone. Different DNA sequences within this sample yield the same CDR3. The CDR3 DNA sequence: TGTGCCAGCAGTCCTAGACAGGGGGCCGCCTACGAGCAGTACTTC. Protein sequence: CASSPRQGAAYEQYF. The chain recombines TRBV6-6 with TRBJ2-7; TRBD1 matches at 10 bases. With V trimmed by 5 bases and J by 2 bases, 6 bases remained unmatched. The CDR3 consists of 15 residues. Germline values: CDR1 MNHNY, CDR2 SVGAGI (reference sequence).

The chain combines TRBV7-3 with TRBJ2-3; tentatively, D is TRBD1 or TRBD2 (6 bases each). V lost 2 bases, J lost 4 bases, and 16 bases lay in between. CDR3 length: 16 amino acids. CDR1 and CDR2 from the germline V gene are SGHTA and FQGTGA. The CDR3 here is CASSLRRLGGPDTQYF. The CDR3 coding sequence is TGTGCCAGCAGCTTACGTCGGCTAGGGGGGCCAGATACGCAGTATTTT.

The rearrangement uses TRBV15 and TRBJ2-3; no definite D call. CDR1 and CDR2 from the germline V gene are LNHNV and YYDKDF (reference sequence). The CDR3 sequence is 15 residues long. V gave up 0 bases and J gave up 4 bases, with 11 bases separating them. In nucleotides, the CDR3 is TGTGCCACCAGCAGAGATCGGACGGGCCCAGATACGCAGTATTTT. Translation gives CATSRDRTGPDTQYF.

The rearrangement joins TRBV23-1 to TRBJ2-1; 11 nucleotides agree with TRBD2. TRBV23-1 is noted as an ORF with a role that remains uncertain. CDR3 length equals 19 residues. V gave up 2 bases and J gave up 0 bases; unmatched junction bases: 9. CDR3: CASSQLLGLAVDSYNEQFF. CDR3 bases: TGCGCCAGCAGTCAACTGTTGGGACTAGCGGTGGACTCCTACAATGAGCAGTTCTTC.

The rearrangement joins TRBV30 to TRBJ2-1; no firm D call. With 3 bases removed from V and 0 bases from J, the gap between germline ends came to 15 bases. The length of the CDR3 is 16 residues. The V gene's germline CDR1 is GTSNPN and CDR2 SVGIG (reference sequence). This CDR3 is CAWSFGGVASYNEQFF. As DNA, the CDR3 is TGTGCCTGGAGCTTTGGCGGCGTTGCCTCCTACAATGAGCAGTTCTTC.

This clone was picked up a small number of times. The chain has TRBV30 and TRBJ2-5; 7 nucleotides match TRBD2. The CDR3 spans 18 residues. Losses at the gene ends were 1 base for V and 6 bases for J; bases not matched to a gene: 20. Germline CDR1 and CDR2: GTSNPN and SVGIG (reference sequence). CDR3 loop: CAWSGKLPKTSREKTQYF. The CDR3 region has the DNA TGTGCCTGGAGTGGGAAGTTACCCAAGACTAGCCGGGAGAAGACCCAGTACTTC.

This clone has only a few counts. The genes are TRBV30 and TRBJ1-4, with TRBD1 matching 7 bases. This CDR3 comprises 16 residues. V was pared by 7 bases and J by 1 base, with 12 bases of the junction left unmatched. The germline CDR1 and CDR2 sequences are GTSNPN and SVGIG (reference sequence). CDR3 nucleotide sequence: TGTGCCTCCAGGGGGGTCCGGGGTGGAACTAATGAAAAACTGTTTTTT. Its protein product is CASRGVRGGTNEKLFF.

This chain uses TRBV6-1 with TRBJ2-1; 9 nucleotides line up with TRBD1. This CDR3 region has 16 residues. Looked up from germline, CDR1 is MNHNS and CDR2 is SASEGT. V lost 4 bases to trimming and J lost 1 base; unmatched junction nucleotides: 5. CDR3 DNA: TGTGCCAGCAGTGGAACGACAGGGGGTTCCTACAATGAGCAGTTCTTC. Its protein is CASSGTTGGSYNEQFF.

This clone was found a few times. V usage is TRBV30 and J usage is TRBJ2-7, with D perhaps TRBD2 (7 bases). CDR3 size: 15 residues. The germline CDR1 and CDR2 sequences are GTSNPN and SVGIG (reference sequence). Between the trimmed V and J ends, which lost 3 bases and 1 base, there was a span of 16 bases. The CDR3 spells CAWRSMRGQSYEQYF. CDR3 coding DNA: TGTGCCTGGAGGTCGATGCGGGGGCAATCCTACGAGCAGTACTTC.